A selection of T cell receptor beta chains follows, all from one sample in a study of blood T cells in healthy people across ages. TCRdb processed the 5' RACE reads anew with MiXCR; each CDR3 protein has one entry. The sample holds about 1.5 million distinct CDR3 sequences, approximately 43% seen once. The sample comprised blood. These receptors were taken from a young woman in good health. Each CDR3 is given with its conserved first and last residue. The D gene is left open where the match is weak. Clone size, where shown, is once, few, many, or a class for clones that have expanded.

NA,18,NA,TRBV27,TRBJ2-1,TGTGCCAGCAGTTTACAACTTCGGACTATAATACCAGGGAATGAGCAGTTCTTC,CASSLQLRTIIPGNEQFF
NA,12,NA,TRBV27,TRBJ2-2,TGTGCCAGCACAAACAGGGCCGGGGAGCTGTTTTTT,CASTNRAGELFF
NA,13,NA,TRBV6-5,TRBJ2-7,TGTGCCAGCAGACTCGGTTTATCCTACGAGCAGTACTTC,CASRLGLSYEQYF
few,18,TRBD1,TRBV9,TRBJ2-5,TGTGCCAGCAGCGTATCTCTGGCAGGGGGCGGCTCTAAAGAGACCCAGTACTTC,CASSVSLAGGGSKETQYF
NA,14,NA,TRBV12-3/TRBV12-4,TRBJ1-4,TGTGCCAGCAGTTTAACAGGGTGGGATGAAAAACTGTTTTTT,CASSLTGWDEKLFF
once,13,NA,TRBV6-5,TRBJ1-2,TGTGCCAGCAGTTATGAGTCAGGAAATGGCTACACCTTC,CASSYESGNGYTF
few,14,NA,TRBV20-1,TRBJ2-7,TGCAGTGCTAGTTTCCGGGGGCCCCGCTACGAGCAGTACTTC,CSASFRGPRYEQYF
NA,15,TRBD2,TRBV10-3,TRBJ2-3,TGTGCCATCAGTGGTAGCGGGGGGGTCACAGATACGCAGTATTTT,CAISGSGGVTDTQYF
NA,14,TRBD1,TRBV10-3,TRBJ2-2,TGTGCCATCAGTGGGACAGGGGTGACCGGGGAGCTGTTTTTT,CAISGTGVTGELFF
many,13,NA,TRBV29-1,TRBJ1-1,TGCAGCGTTGGCCGACAGCTGAACACTGAAGCTTTCTTT,CSVGRQLNTEAFF
NA,12,TRBD1,TRBV29-1,TRBJ2-4,TGCAGCGTTGGGCAGGGGGTTAACATTCAGTACTTC,CSVGQGVNIQYF
NA,13,NA,TRBV24-1,TRBJ2-5,TGTGCCACCTCTTTCGGCTCCTACAATGAGCAGTACTTC,CATSFGSYNEQYF
NA,17,NA,TRBV21-1,TRBJ2-1,TGTGCCAGCAGCAAAACGGAAGCGGGGGGGCCCAGCAATGAGCAGTTCTTC,CASSKTEAGGPSNEQFF
NA,15,TRBD1,TRBV18,TRBJ1-2,TGTGCCAGCTCATCAGGGACAGGGCCGCGCTATGGCTACACCTTC,CASSSGTGPRYGYTF
NA,14,NA,TRBV18,TRBJ2-1,TGTGCCAGCTCCCCTGAAGATGCCTACAATGAGCAGTTCTTC,CASSPEDAYNEQFF
NA,15,NA,TRBV4-3,TRBJ1-2,TGCGCCAGCAGCCAGTCCATATTTAGACAGAATGGCTACACCTTC,CASSQSIFRQNGYTF
few,16,TRBD2,TRBV7-2,TRBJ2-2,TGTGCCAGCAGTAGACCGGGGACTAGCGGAGCCGGGGAGCTGTTTTTT,CASSRPGTSGAGELFF
NA,14,NA,TRBV20-1,TRBJ2-7,TGCAGTGCTAGAGCCCCGCCGGGCAACTACGAGCAGTACTTC,CSARAPPGNYEQYF
NA,14,NA,TRBV7-9,TRBJ2-7,TGTGCCAGCAGCAAGTGGACGGACTCCTACGAGCAGTACTTC,CASSKWTDSYEQYF
few,14,NA,TRBV4-3,TRBJ2-1,TGCGCCAGCAGCGGCCGGGCGGGGTACAATGAGCAGTTCTTC,CASSGRAGYNEQFF
few,13,TRBD2,TRBV20-1,TRBJ2-1,TGCAGTGCACGGACTAGCGAGTACAATGAGCAGTTCTTC,CSARTSEYNEQFF
once,15,NA,TRBV7-9,TRBJ1-2,TGTGCCAGCAGCTCCACAGGGATGGAAATCTATGGCTACACCTTC,CASSSTGMEIYGYTF
NA,16,NA,TRBV7-9,TRBJ2-1,TGTGCCAGCAGCTTAGTAACGGGGAGGTCCTACAATGAGCAGTTCTTC,CASSLVTGRSYNEQFF
NA,16,TRBD2,TRBV6-5,TRBJ2-5,TGTGCCAGCAGTTACTCGCTCCAGCGGGGGCAAGAGACCCAGTACTTC,CASSYSLQRGQETQYF
few,15,NA,TRBV11-2,TRBJ1-6,TGTGCCAGCAGCTCGTACCGGGTGATGGGTTCACCCCTCCACTTT,CASSSYRVMGSPLHF
NA,15,NA,TRBV5-1,TRBJ1-1,TGCGCCAGCACTGCCGTGGCAGGGATGAACACTGAAGCTTTCTTT,CASTAVAGMNTEAFF